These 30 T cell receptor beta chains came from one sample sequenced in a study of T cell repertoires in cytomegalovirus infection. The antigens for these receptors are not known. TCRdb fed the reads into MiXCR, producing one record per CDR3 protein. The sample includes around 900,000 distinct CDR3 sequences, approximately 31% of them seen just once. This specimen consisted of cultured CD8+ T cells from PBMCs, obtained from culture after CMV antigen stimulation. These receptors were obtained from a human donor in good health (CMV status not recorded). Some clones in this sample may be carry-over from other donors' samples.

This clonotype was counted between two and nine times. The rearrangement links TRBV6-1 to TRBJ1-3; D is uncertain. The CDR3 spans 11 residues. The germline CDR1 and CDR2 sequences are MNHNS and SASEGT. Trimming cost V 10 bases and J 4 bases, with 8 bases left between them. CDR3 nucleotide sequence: TGTGCCACAGAATTCGGAAACACCATATATTTT. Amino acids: CATEFGNTIYF.

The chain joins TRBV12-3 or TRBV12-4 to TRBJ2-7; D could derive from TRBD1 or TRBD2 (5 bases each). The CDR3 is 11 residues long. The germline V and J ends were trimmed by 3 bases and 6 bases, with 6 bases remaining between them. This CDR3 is CASSFGAEQYF. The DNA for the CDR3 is TGTGCCAGCAGTTTCGGGGCCGAGCAGTACTTC.

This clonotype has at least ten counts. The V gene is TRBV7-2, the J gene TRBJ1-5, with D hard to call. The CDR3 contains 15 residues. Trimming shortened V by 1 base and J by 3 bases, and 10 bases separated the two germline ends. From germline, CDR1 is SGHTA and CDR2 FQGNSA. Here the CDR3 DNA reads TGTGCCAGCAGCTTAGGGGTGCCGTACAATCAGCCCCAGCATTTT. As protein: CASSLGVPYNQPQHF.

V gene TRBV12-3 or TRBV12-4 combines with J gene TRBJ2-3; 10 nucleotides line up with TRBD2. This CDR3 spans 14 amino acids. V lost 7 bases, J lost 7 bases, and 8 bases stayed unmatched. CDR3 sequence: CASTNSGGANTQYF. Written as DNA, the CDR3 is TGTGCCAGCACTAACAGCGGGGGGGCGAATACGCAGTATTTT.

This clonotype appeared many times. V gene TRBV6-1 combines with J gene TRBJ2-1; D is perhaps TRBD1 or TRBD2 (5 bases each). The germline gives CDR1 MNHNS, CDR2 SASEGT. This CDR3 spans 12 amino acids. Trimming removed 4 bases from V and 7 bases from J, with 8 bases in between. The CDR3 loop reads CASSARGNEQFF. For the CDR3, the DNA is TGTGCCAGCAGTGCGAGGGGTAATGAGCAGTTCTTC.

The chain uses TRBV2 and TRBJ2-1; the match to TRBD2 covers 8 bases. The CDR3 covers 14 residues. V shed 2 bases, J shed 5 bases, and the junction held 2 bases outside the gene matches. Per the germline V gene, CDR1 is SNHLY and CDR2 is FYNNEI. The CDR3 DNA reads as TGTGCCAGCAGTGAAAGCGGGGGAGACAATGAGCAGTTCTTC. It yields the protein CASSESGGDNEQFF. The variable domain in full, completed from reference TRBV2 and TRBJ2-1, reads EPEVTQTPSHQVTQMGQEVILRCVPISNHLYFYWYRQILGQKVEFLVSFYNNEISEKSEIFDDQFSVERPDGSNFTLKIRSTKLEDSAMYFCASSESGGDNEQFFGPGTRLTVL.

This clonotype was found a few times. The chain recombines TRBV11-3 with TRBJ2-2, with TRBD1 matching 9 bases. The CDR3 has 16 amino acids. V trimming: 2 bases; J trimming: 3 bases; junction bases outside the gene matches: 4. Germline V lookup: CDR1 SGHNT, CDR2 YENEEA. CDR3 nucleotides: TGTGCCAGCAGCTTAAGGGACAGGGCTGACACCGGGGAGCTGTTTTTT. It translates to CASSLRDRADTGELFF.

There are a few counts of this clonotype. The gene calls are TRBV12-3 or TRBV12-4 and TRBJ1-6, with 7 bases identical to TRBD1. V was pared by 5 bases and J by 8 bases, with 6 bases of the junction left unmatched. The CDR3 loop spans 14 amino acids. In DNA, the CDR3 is TGTGCCAGCAGTCTGACAGGGTCCGATTCACCCCTCCACTTT. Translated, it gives CASSLTGSDSPLHF.

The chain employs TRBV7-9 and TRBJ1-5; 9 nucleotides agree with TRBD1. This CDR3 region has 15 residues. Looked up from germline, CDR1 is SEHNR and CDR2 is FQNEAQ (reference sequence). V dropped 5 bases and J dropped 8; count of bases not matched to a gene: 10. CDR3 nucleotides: TGTGCCAGCAGCGAAAGCCGACAGGGGGAAAAGCCCCAGCATTTT. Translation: CASSESRQGEKPQHF.

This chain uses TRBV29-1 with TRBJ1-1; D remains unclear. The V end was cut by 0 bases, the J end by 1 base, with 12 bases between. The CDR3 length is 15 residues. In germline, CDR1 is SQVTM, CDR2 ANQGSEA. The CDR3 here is CSVEDPRRRNTEAFF. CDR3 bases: TGCAGCGTTGAAGATCCCCGTAGGAGGAACACTGAAGCTTTCTTT.

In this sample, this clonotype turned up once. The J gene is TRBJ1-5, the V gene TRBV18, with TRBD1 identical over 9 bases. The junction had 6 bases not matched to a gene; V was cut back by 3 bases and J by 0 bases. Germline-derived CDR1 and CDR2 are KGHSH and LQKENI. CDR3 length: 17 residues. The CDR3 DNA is TGTGCCAGCTCACCGGGACAGGGCCAGTATAGCAATCAGCCCCAGCATTTT. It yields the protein CASSPGQGQYSNQPQHF.

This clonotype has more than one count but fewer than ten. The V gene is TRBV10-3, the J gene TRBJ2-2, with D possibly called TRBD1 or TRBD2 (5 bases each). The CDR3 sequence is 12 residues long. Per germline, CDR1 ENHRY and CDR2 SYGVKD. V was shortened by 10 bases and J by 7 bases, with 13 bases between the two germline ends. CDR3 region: CATQGRGGELFF. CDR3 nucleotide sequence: TGTGCCACCCAGGGACGGGGCGGGGAGCTGTTTTTT.

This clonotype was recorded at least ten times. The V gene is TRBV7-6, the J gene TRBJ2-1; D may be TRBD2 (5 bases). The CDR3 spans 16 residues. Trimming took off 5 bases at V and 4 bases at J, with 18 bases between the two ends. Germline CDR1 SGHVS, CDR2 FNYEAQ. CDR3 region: CASSVRTGSSYNEQFF. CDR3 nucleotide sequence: TGTGCCAGCAGCGTACGTACGGGATCGTCTTACAATGAGCAGTTCTTC.

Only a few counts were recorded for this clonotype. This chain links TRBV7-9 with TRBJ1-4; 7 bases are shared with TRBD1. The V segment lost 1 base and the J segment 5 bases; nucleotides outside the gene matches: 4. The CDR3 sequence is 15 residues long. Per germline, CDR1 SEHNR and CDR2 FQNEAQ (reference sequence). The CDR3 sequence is CASSLGGQLNEKLFF. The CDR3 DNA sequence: TGTGCCAGCAGCTTAGGGGGACAGCTAAATGAAAAACTGTTTTTT.

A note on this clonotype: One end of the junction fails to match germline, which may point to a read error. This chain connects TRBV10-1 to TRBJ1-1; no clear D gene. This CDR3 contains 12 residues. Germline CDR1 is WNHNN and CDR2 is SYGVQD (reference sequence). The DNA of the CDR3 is TGCGCCAGCAGTGAGTCCCCCTTGGGTTACCACTTT. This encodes CASSESPLGYHF.

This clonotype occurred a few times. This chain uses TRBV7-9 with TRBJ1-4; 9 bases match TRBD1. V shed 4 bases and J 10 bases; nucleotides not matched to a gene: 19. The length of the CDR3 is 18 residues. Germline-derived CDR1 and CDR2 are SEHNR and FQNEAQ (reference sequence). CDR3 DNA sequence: TGTGCCAGCAGCTCCGGGACAGGGCCTCGGCGGCCGAGCGTAAAACTGTTTTTT. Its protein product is CASSSGTGPRRPSVKLFF.

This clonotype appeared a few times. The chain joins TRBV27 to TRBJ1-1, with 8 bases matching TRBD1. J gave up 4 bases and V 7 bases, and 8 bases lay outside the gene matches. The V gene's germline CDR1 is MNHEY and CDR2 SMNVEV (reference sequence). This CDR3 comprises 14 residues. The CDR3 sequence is CASTRRQGITEAFF. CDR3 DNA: TGTGCCAGCACCCGGAGACAGGGGATCACTGAAGCTTTCTTT.

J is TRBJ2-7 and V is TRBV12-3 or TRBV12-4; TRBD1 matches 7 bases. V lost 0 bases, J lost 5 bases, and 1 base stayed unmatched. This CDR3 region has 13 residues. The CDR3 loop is CASSLAQGNEQYF. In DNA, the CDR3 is TGTGCCAGCAGTTTAGCACAGGGGAACGAGCAGTACTTC.

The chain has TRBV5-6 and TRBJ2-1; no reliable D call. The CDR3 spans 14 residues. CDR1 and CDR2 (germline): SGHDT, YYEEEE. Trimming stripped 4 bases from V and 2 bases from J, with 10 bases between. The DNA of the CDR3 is TGTGCCAGCAGCCCAACAAGCCCCTACAATGAGCAGTTCTTC. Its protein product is CASSPTSPYNEQFF.

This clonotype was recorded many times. CDR3 in amino acids: CASSLSPGTGELFF. The CDR3 region has the DNA TGTGCCAGCAGTTTAAGTCCGGGCACCGGGGAGCTGTTTTTT. The rearrangement uses TRBV12-3 or TRBV12-4 and TRBJ2-2; no firm D call. Trimming took 2 bases from V and 4 from J, leaving 8 bases between them. The CDR3 contains 14 residues.

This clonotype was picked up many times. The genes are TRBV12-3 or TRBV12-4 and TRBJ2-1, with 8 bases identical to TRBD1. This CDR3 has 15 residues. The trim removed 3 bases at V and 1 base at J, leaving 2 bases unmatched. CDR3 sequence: CASSLTGESYNEQFF. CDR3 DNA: TGTGCCAGCAGTTTGACAGGGGAGTCCTACAATGAGCAGTTCTTC.

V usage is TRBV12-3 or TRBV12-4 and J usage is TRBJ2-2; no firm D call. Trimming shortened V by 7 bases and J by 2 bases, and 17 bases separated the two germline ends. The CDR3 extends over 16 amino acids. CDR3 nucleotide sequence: TGTGCCAGCACCACTTCGTCGTTCCCCAACACCGGGGAGCTGTTTTTT. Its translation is CASTTSSFPNTGELFF.

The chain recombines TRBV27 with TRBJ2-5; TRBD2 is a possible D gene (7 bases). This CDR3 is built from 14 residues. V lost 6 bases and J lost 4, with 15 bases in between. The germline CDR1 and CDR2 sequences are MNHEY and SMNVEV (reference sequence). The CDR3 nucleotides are TGTGCCAGCAGCCAAATGGGGGGGGCAGAGACCCAGTACTTC. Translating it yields CASSQMGGAETQYF.

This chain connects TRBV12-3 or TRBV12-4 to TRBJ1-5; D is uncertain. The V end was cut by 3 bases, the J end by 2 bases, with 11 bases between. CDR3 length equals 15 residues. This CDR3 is CASSLQTSGNQPQHF. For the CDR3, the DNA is TGTGCCAGCAGTTTGCAGACGTCGGGCAATCAGCCCCAGCATTTT.

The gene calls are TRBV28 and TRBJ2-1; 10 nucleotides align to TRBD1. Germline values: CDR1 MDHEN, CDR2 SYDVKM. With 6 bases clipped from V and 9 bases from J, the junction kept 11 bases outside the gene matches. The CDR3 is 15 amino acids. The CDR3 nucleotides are TGTGCCAGCAGCCCTGGGACAGGGGTAATTAGTGAGCAGTTCTTC. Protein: CASSPGTGVISEQFF.

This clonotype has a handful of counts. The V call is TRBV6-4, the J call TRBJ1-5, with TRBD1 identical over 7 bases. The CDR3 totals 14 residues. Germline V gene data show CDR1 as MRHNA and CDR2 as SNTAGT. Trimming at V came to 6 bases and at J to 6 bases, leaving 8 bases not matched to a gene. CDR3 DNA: TGTGCCAGCAGGAGGAGGGGGCTAGGTCAGCCCCAGCATTTT. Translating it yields CASRRRGLGQPQHF.

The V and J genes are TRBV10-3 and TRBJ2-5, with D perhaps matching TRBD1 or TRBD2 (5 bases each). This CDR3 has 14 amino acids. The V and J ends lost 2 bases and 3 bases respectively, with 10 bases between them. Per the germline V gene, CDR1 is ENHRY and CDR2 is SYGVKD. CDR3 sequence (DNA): TGTGCCATCAGTGAGGAGGGGAAAAAAGAGACCCAGTACTTC. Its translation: CAISEEGKKETQYF.

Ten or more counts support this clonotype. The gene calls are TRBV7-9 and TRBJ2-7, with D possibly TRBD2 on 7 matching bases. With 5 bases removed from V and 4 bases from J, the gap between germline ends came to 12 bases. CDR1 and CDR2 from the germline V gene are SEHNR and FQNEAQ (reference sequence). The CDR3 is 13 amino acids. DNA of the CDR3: TGTGCCAGCAGCCCGGGGGGCCCTTACGAGCAGTACTTC. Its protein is CASSPGGPYEQYF.

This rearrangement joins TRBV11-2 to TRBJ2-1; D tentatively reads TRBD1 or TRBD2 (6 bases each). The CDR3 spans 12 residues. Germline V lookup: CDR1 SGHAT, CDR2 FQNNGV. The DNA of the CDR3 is TGTGCTGAAGGGGGGTACTACAATGAGCAGTTCTTC. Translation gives CAEGGYYNEQFF.

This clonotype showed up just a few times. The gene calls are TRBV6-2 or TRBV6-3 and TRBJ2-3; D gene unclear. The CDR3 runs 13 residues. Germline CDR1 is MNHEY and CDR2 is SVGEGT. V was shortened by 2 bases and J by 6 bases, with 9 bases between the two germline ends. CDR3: CASSYEVVDTQYF. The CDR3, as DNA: TGTGCCAGCAGTTACGAGGTGGTGGATACGCAGTATTTT.